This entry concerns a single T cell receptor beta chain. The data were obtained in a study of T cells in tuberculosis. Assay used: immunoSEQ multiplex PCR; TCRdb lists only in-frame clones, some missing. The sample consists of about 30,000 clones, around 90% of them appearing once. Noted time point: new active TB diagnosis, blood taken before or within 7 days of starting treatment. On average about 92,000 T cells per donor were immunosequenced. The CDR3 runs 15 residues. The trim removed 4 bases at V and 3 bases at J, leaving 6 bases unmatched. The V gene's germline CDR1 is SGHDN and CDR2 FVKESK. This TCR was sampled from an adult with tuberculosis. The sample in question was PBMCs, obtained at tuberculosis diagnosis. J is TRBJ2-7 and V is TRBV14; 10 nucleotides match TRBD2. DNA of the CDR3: TGTGCCAGCAGCCGGAAGCGGGGGGGCTTCTACGAGCAGTACTTC. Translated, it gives CASSRKRGGFYEQYF.